Listed here are 27 T cell receptor beta chains from one sample, sequenced in a study of T cell responses to AZD1222 COVID-19 vaccine. Produced via immunoSEQ multiplex PCR; TCRdb's table is partial and in-frame only. The data contain 100,000 or so clones, 90% of them singletons. Sequences were derived from peripheral blood, sampled on day 0 of AZD1222 vaccination. Source of these receptors: an adult in good health.

The rearrangement links TRBV10-3 to TRBJ2-7; 8 bases are shared with TRBD1. This CDR3 spans 15 amino acids. Germline V gene sequence: CDR1 ENHRY, CDR2 SYGVKD. Germline trimming cut 6 bases from V and 2 bases from J; bases unmatched to any gene: 9. The DNA for the CDR3 is TGTGCCATCAGGACGGACAGGGCGGGTACCTACGAGCAGTACTTC. Residues: CAIRTDRAGTYEQYF.

The rearrangement uses TRBV5-4 and TRBJ2-7, with D maybe TRBD2 (5 bases). The CDR3 covers 13 residues. Germline V lookup: CDR1 SGHNT, CDR2 YYREEE (reference sequence). For the CDR3, the DNA is TGTGAAATGAGGGATAAGGCCACCAACGAGCAGTACTTC. Translating gives CEMRDKATNEQYF.

The gene calls are TRBV5-1 and TRBJ2-1, with a possible D match to TRBD1 (6 bases). Per germline, CDR1 SGHRS and CDR2 YFSETQ. CDR3 length equals 13 residues. Trimming stripped 7 bases from V and 7 bases from J, with 15 bases between. DNA of the CDR3: TGCGCCAGCTTCGGACAGACCGCAAATGAGCAGTTCTTC. Residues: CASFGQTANEQFF. The variable domain in full, completed from reference TRBV5-1 and TRBJ2-1, reads KAGVTQTPRYLIKTRGQQVTLSCSPISGHRSVSWYQQTPGQGLQFLFEYFSETQRNKGNFPGRFSGRQFSNSRSEMNVSTLELGDSALYLCASFGQTANEQFFGPGTRLTVL.

In regard to this clone: A read error may produce the germline difference seen at one junction end. The V and J genes are TRBV12-5 and TRBJ2-1, with no clear D. The CDR3 is made up of 14 amino acids. Germline CDR1 reads LGHNT; CDR2 reads FRNRAP. The CDR3 nucleotides are TGTGCTAGTGGTTCAAGCAGCCGTCCGGGCATGTCAGTCTTC. It codes for CASGSSSRPGMSVF.

This chain uses TRBV19 with TRBJ1-2; 7 positions agree with TRBD1. V dropped 11 bases and J dropped 3; count of bases not matched to a gene: 12. CDR1 and CDR2 (germline): LNHDA, SQIVND (reference sequence). This CDR3 has 14 residues. The CDR3, as DNA: TGTGCCTCGGGGAACAGGGGAAGTGACTATGGCTACACCTTC. Its translation: CASGNRGSDYGYTF.

This clone was observed a few times. The chain couples TRBV6-5 to TRBJ2-7, with 7 bases aligning to TRBD2. The V gene's germline CDR1 is MNHEY and CDR2 SVGAGI. This CDR3 has 13 residues. V was clipped by 6 bases and J by 7 bases; unmatched bases: 9. The DNA of the CDR3 is TGTGCCAGCAGGGGGCCGGGAGGTGAGGAGCAGTACTTC. Amino acid sequence: CASRGPGGEEQYF.

This clone has a single count. The chain combines TRBV3-1 (or the pseudogene TRBV3-2) with TRBJ1-6; D is undetermined. V was clipped by 4 bases and J by 0 bases, with 4 bases between them. CDR1 is LGHDT, CDR2 YNNKEL, per germline (reference sequence). The CDR3 covers 14 residues. The CDR3 spells CASSRRSYNSPLHF. CDR3 in DNA: TGTGCCAGCAGCCGCCGCTCCTATAATTCACCCCTCCACTTT.

The V call is TRBV7-8, the J call TRBJ1-1, with no clear D. The CDR3 is 16 amino acids. Germline assignment: CDR1 SGHVS and CDR2 FQNEAQ. The V end was cut by 1 base, the J end by 6 bases, with 18 bases between. The CDR3 bases are TGTGCCAGCAGCTTAGGTCCCGGACGGCTTCGTTCTGAAGCTTTCTTT. Protein: CASSLGPGRLRSEAFF.

This clone was seen a single time. The chain uses TRBV13 and TRBJ1-1; no definite D call. The CDR3 runs 14 residues. Deletions cut 5 bases from V and 0 bases from J, with 10 bases between. Germline assignment: CDR1 PRHDT and CDR2 FYEKMQ (reference sequence). The CDR3 protein is CASSRPLVNTEAFF. CDR3 nucleotides: TGTGCCAGCAGCAGGCCCCTGGTGAACACTGAAGCTTTCTTT.

The chain has TRBV9 and TRBJ2-2; tentative D call: TRBD2 (5 bases). CDR1 and CDR2 (germline): SGDLS, YYNGEE. The V end lost 0 bases, the J end lost 3 bases, and 12 bases lay between the germline ends. This CDR3 is 16 amino acids long. The CDR3 is CASSVGSAGDTGELFF. The DNA of the CDR3 is TGTGCCAGCAGCGTAGGGTCTGCCGGGGACACCGGGGAGCTGTTTTTT.

Only a few counts were recorded for this clone. The chain links TRBV4-2 to TRBJ1-4, with 7 bases matching TRBD1. V was clipped by 0 bases and J by 8 bases; unmatched bases: 3. Germline V gives CDR1 LGHNA, CDR2 YNFKEQ. The CDR3 loop spans 14 amino acids. The chain's CDR3 is CASSQDTGEEKLFF. CDR3 bases: TGTGCCAGCAGCCAAGACACAGGGGAAGAAAAACTGTTTTTT.

The chain is built from TRBV14 and TRBJ1-6; D remains ambiguous. Germline assignment: CDR1 SGHDN and CDR2 FVKESK. V was pared by 1 base and J by 0 bases, with 10 bases between. The CDR3 extends over 17 amino acids. For the CDR3, the DNA is TGTGCCAGCAGCCAAGTACTCGAAGACTCCTATAATTCACCCCTCCACTTT. This sequence encodes CASSQVLEDSYNSPLHF.

The chain is built from TRBV28 and TRBJ2-1; 7 bases map to TRBD1. Germline values: CDR1 MDHEN, CDR2 SYDVKM. The V and J ends lost 6 bases and 4 bases, in that order; junction bases with no gene match: 9. CDR3 length: 15 residues. DNA for the CDR3: TGTGCCAGCAGAACAGGGGACGGGGTATACAATGAGCAGTTCTTC. Translation gives CASRTGDGVYNEQFF.

This clone showed up just once. The chain uses TRBV3-1 (or the pseudogene TRBV3-2) and TRBJ2-3; no reliable D call. The V gene's germline CDR1 is LGHDT and CDR2 YNNKEL (reference sequence). The CDR3 length is 14 residues. V lost 2 bases to trimming and J lost 1 base, with 7 bases between them. The CDR3 region is CASSQNPGTDTQYF. In nucleotides, the CDR3 is TGTGCCAGCAGCCAAAACCCCGGCACAGATACGCAGTATTTT.

For the CDR3, the DNA is TGTGCCAGCAGCGTAGTCGGGACAGGGGCTCTAAATGAGCAGTTCTTC. It encodes CASSVVGTGALNEQFF. The rearrangement joins TRBV9 to TRBJ2-1; 10 bases align to TRBD1. CDR1 is SGDLS, CDR2 YYNGEE, per germline. The CDR3 contains 16 residues. V was pared by 0 bases and J by 7 bases, with 7 bases of the junction left unmatched.

In DNA form, the CDR3 reads TGCAGCGTGGGTGCAGGGCTTAATGAAAAACTGTTTTTT. This sequence encodes CSVGAGLNEKLFF. This rearrangement joins TRBV29-1 to TRBJ1-4, with D possibly matching TRBD1 (5 bases). The V gene's germline CDR1 is SQVTM and CDR2 ANQGSEA. V was pared by 6 bases and J by 4 bases, with 12 bases between. The CDR3 sequence is 13 residues long. The variable domain in full, with the rest retrieved from reference TRBV29-1 and TRBJ1-4, is SAVISQKPSRDICQRGTSLTIQCQVDSQVTMMFWYRQQPGQSLTLIATANQGSEATYESGFVIDKFPISRPNLTFSTLTVSNMSPEDSSIYLCSVGAGLNEKLFFGSGTQLSVL.

This clone was seen only once. The V and J genes are TRBV28 and TRBJ1-1; D possibly corresponds to TRBD1 (5 bases). Looked up from germline, CDR1 is MDHEN and CDR2 is SYDVKM. This CDR3 is 14 amino acids long. The germline V and J ends were trimmed by 2 bases and 1 base, with 8 bases remaining between them. The CDR3 nucleotides read TGTGCCAGCAGTTTAGTGACAGAGAACACTGAAGCTTTCTTT. Residues: CASSLVTENTEAFF.

CDR3 nucleotides: TGCGCCAGCAGCCAAGGGCGGGGGGGCTTCGAGCAGTACTTC. Amino acid sequence: CASSQGRGGFEQYF. The chain employs TRBV4-1 and TRBJ2-7; 9 bases fit TRBD2. Germline CDR1 MGHRA, CDR2 YSYEKL. V was pared by 1 base and J by 6 bases, with 4 bases of the junction left unmatched. The CDR3 sequence is 14 residues long.

This rearrangement joins TRBV6-5 to TRBJ1-2; no clear D. Germline values: CDR1 MNHEY, CDR2 SVGAGI. The CDR3 sequence is 12 residues long. V was pared by 8 bases and J by 8 bases, with 15 bases between. The CDR3 DNA sequence: TGTGCCAGCTCCTCAGCGGTTCGCGGCTACACCTTC. It yields the protein CASSSAVRGYTF.

The chain links TRBV7-7 to TRBJ2-1; 9 bases align to TRBD1. Germline trimming cut 3 bases from V and 5 bases from J; bases unmatched to any gene: 5. Germline lookup yields CDR1 SSHAT and CDR2 FNYEAQ (reference sequence). CDR3 length: 15 residues. CDR3 nucleotides: TGTGCCAGCAGCTTGGGACAGGGACAGAACAATGAGCAGTTCTTC. It codes for CASSLGQGQNNEQFF.

J is TRBJ2-3 and V is TRBV28; D may match TRBD1 or TRBD2 (5 bases each). Germline V gene sequence: CDR1 MDHEN, CDR2 SYDVKM. Trimming took off 10 bases at V and 2 bases at J, with 10 bases between the two ends. This CDR3 spans 12 amino acids. The CDR3 loop reads CATGTDTDTQYF. CDR3 bases: TGTGCCACCGGGACGGACACAGATACGCAGTATTTT.

The chain has TRBV28 and TRBJ2-2; D is ambiguous. V lost 2 bases and J 0 bases, leaving 7 bases between the germline ends. The germline CDR1 and CDR2 sequences are MDHEN and SYDVKM. The CDR3 has 15 residues. Here the CDR3 reads CASSLAESNTGELFF. The CDR3 DNA follows: TGTGCCAGCAGTTTAGCGGAATCGAACACCGGGGAGCTGTTTTTT.

The chain couples TRBV28 to TRBJ1-3; TRBD1 matches 7 bases. V lost 3 bases, J lost 4 bases, and 3 bases stayed unmatched. The CDR3 runs 14 residues. Germline-derived CDR1 and CDR2 are MDHEN and SYDVKM. The CDR3 sequence is CASSLTGRGNTIYF. The CDR3 nucleotides read TGTGCCAGCAGTTTGACAGGGAGAGGAAACACCATATATTTT.

The genes are TRBV5-1 and TRBJ2-2, with 8 bases that match TRBD1. Germline CDR1 reads SGHRS; CDR2 reads YFSETQ. CDR3 length equals 16 residues. V lost 3 bases and J lost 4; bases outside the gene matches: 8. The CDR3 reads CASSWGDRMGTGELFF. DNA of the CDR3: TGCGCCAGCAGCTGGGGGGACAGGATGGGCACCGGGGAGCTGTTTTTT.

The chain joins TRBV20-1 to TRBJ2-7, with a tentative D call TRBD1 (6 bases). The CDR3 has 16 amino acids. The germline gives CDR1 DFQATT, CDR2 SNEGSKA (reference sequence). The germline V and J ends were trimmed by 3 bases and 2 bases, with 20 bases remaining between them. CDR3 region: CSASGEPGHPTYEQYF. The CDR3, as DNA: TGCAGTGCTAGTGGGGAGCCGGGACACCCTACCTACGAGCAGTACTTC.

This chain uses TRBV11-3 with TRBJ1-1, with a tentative D call TRBD1 (5 bases). This CDR3 has 14 residues. The V end was cut by 2 bases, the J end by 0 bases, with 7 bases between. Germline assignment: CDR1 SGHNT and CDR2 YENEEA. The CDR3 sequence: CASSLRGLNTEAFF. In DNA, the CDR3 is TGTGCCAGCAGCTTAAGGGGTCTGAACACTGAAGCTTTCTTT.

This clone was observed once. This chain joins TRBV10-1 and TRBJ1-3; 8 positions agree with TRBD1. Germline assignment: CDR1 WNHNN and CDR2 SYGVQD (reference sequence). V dropped 8 bases and J dropped 4; count of bases not matched to a gene: 10. This CDR3 has 15 amino acids. In nucleotides, the CDR3 is TGCGCCAGCCTTCGGACAGGGAGGATCGGAAACACCATATATTTT. Protein: CASLRTGRIGNTIYF.